This is a list of T cell receptor beta chains from one sample in a study of blood T cell repertoires in COVID-19. The method was immunoSEQ multiplex PCR; TCRdb's version includes in-frame clones alone and lacks a portion of them. The sample contains 220,000 or so clones, 82% of which appear only once. What was sequenced was peripheral blood. These receptors were collected from a woman older than 75 with COVID-19, enrolled during active disease. The CDR3 runs from the conserved cysteine through the conserved F or W. The D gene is left open where the match is weak. For some rows the clone size is stated as once, few or many, or as a class when expanded; others skip it.

D: TRBD1
size: -
V: TRBV6-2/TRBV6-3
J: TRBJ1-5
CDR3: CASSTRGQSNQPQHF
DNA: TGTGCCAGCAGTACGCGGGGACAGAGCAATCAGCCCCAGCATTTT

D: TRBD2
size: -
V: TRBV28
J: TRBJ2-3
CDR3: CASTGGTDTQYF
DNA: TGTGCCAGCACGGGAGGGACAGATACGCAGTATTTT

D: -
size: -
V: TRBV6-1
J: TRBJ2-3
CDR3: CASSEARGNTQYF
DNA: TGTGCCAGCAGTGAAGCAAGAGGAAATACGCAGTATTTT

D: TRBD2
size: -
V: TRBV5-1
J: TRBJ2-3
CDR3: CASSFGTSGGSDTQYF
DNA: TGCGCCAGCAGCTTTGGGACTAGCGGGGGGTCAGATACGCAGTATTTT

D: -
size: -
V: TRBV24-1
J: TRBJ1-5
CDR3: CATSDPTAGDHQPQHF
DNA: TGTGCCACCAGTGATCCTACCGCAGGGGATCATCAGCCCCAGCATTTT

D: -
size: -
V: TRBV28
J: TRBJ1-5
CDR3: CASSFQGRGKSNQPQHF
DNA: TGTGCCAGCAGTTTTCAGGGCAGGGGCAAGAGCAATCAGCCCCAGCATTTT

D: -
size: once
V: TRBV6-5
J: TRBJ2-3
CDR3: CASSLVGTDTQYF
DNA: TGTGCCAGCAGTTTGGTAGGCACAGATACGCAGTATTTT

D: -
size: -
V: TRBV12-3/TRBV12-4
J: TRBJ2-1
CDR3: CASRPGTDVEQFF
DNA: TGTGCCAGCAGGCCAGGGACTGACGTAGAGCAGTTCTTC

D: -
size: -
V: TRBV2
J: TRBJ1-2
CDR3: CASSDGGVNYGYTF
DNA: TGTGCCAGCAGTGATGGGGGGGTTAACTATGGCTACACCTTC

D: -
size: -
V: TRBV2
J: TRBJ2-7
CDR3: CAGGIRDTYEQYF
DNA: TGTGCCGGGGGGATAAGAGACACCTACGAGCAGTACTTC

D: -
size: -
V: TRBV6-5
J: TRBJ2-7
CDR3: CASSYAGYRNEQYF
DNA: TGTGCCAGCAGTTACGCGGGGTATAGAAACGAGCAGTACTTC

D: TRBD1
size: -
V: TRBV18
J: TRBJ1-2
CDR3: CASSPPGTVGGYGYTF
DNA: TGTGCCAGCTCACCACCAGGGACAGTAGGAGGCTATGGCTACACCTTC

D: -
size: -
V: TRBV19
J: TRBJ1-3
CDR3: CASTSGEVRNTIYF
DNA: TGTGCCAGTACCTCCGGCGAGGTCCGAAACACCATATATTTT

D: TRBD1
size: -
V: TRBV7-7
J: TRBJ2-5
CDR3: CASSFLQGARETQYF
DNA: TGTGCTAGCAGCTTCTTACAGGGGGCGCGAGAGACCCAGTACTTC

D: -
size: -
V: TRBV5-1
J: TRBJ2-3
CDR3: CASSNWDSSSTDTQYF
DNA: TGCGCCAGCAGCAACTGGGACTCCTCGAGCACAGATACGCAGTATTTT

D: TRBD1
size: -
V: TRBV11-2
J: TRBJ1-1
CDR3: CASSLTTGITEAFF
DNA: TGTGCCAGCAGCTTAACGACAGGGATCACTGAAGCTTTCTTT

D: TRBD1
size: -
V: TRBV18
J: TRBJ1-5
CDR3: CASSPDRGGNQPQHF
DNA: TGTGCCAGCTCTCCCGACAGGGGGGGCAATCAGCCCCAGCATTTT

D: -
size: -
V: TRBV24-1
J: TRBJ2-5
CDR3: CATSEGRTAQETQYF
DNA: TGTGCCACCAGTGAGGGCCGGACAGCCCAAGAGACCCAGTACTTC

D: -
size: once
V: TRBV3-1/TRBV3-2
J: TRBJ2-7
CDR3: CASSQEQGSTYEQYF
DNA: TGTGCCAGCAGCCAAGAACAGGGCAGCACCTACGAGCAGTACTTC

D: -
size: -
V: TRBV28
J: TRBJ1-6
CDR3: CASSLWTRDSPLHF
DNA: TGTGCCAGCAGTCTCTGGACCAGGGATTCACCCCTCCACTTT

D: TRBD1
size: -
V: TRBV29-1
J: TRBJ1-1
CDR3: CSVGTGLNTEAFF
DNA: TGCAGCGTCGGGACAGGGTTGAACACTGAAGCTTTCTTT

D: -
size: -
V: TRBV3-1/TRBV3-2
J: TRBJ1-2
CDR3: CASSQVPARRGLYGYTF
DNA: TGTGCCAGCAGCCAAGTCCCTGCGCGGAGGGGTCTCTATGGCTACACCTTC

D: TRBD2
size: -
V: TRBV7-9
J: TRBJ2-5
CDR3: CASSPGLAGALETQYF
DNA: TGTGCCAGCAGCCCAGGACTAGCGGGGGCTTTGGAGACCCAATACTTC

D: -
size: -
V: TRBV5-1
J: TRBJ2-2
CDR3: CASSLASYPYTGELFF
DNA: TGCGCCAGCAGCTTGGCGTCCTACCCTTACACCGGGGAGCTGTTTTTT

D: -
size: -
V: TRBV2
J: TRBJ2-5
CDR3: CARGLLAETQYF
DNA: TGTGCCAGGGGGCTTCTTGCTGAGACCCAGTACTTC

D: -
size: -
V: TRBV27
J: TRBJ1-5
CDR3: CASSRSTGTQPQHF
DNA: TGTGCCAGCAGCCGATCGACAGGTACTCAGCCCCAGCATTTT

D: -
size: -
V: TRBV7-2
J: TRBJ2-6
CDR3: CASRKAATGANVLTF
DNA: TGTGCCAGCCGTAAAGCGGCGACTGGGGCCAACGTCCTGACTTTC

D: -
size: -
V: TRBV30
J: TRBJ2-3
CDR3: CAWSPPSPVTSTDTQYF
DNA: TGTGCCTGGAGTCCCCCTTCCCCCGTTACTAGCACAGATACGCAGTATTTT

D: -
size: -
V: TRBV6-6
J: TRBJ2-1
CDR3: CASSRHSDYLNYNEQFF
DNA: TGTGCCAGCAGCCGACACTCAGACTACCTTAACTACAATGAGCAGTTCTTC

D: -
size: -
V: TRBV5-1
J: TRBJ1-6
CDR3: CASSLVEDNSPLHF
DNA: TGCGCCAGCAGCTTGGTAGAAGATAATTCACCCCTCCACTTT

D: -
size: -
V: TRBV5-1
J: TRBJ1-2
CDR3: CASSFSPEGGYTF
DNA: TGCGCCAGCAGCTTCAGCCCAGAGGGTGGCTACACCTTC

D: TRBD1
size: -
V: TRBV3-1/TRBV3-2
J: TRBJ1-6
CDR3: CASTPGGKNSPLHF
DNA: TGTGCCAGCACTCCAGGGGGTAAAAATTCACCCCTCCACTTT

D: -
size: few
V: TRBV3-1/TRBV3-2
J: TRBJ1-5
CDR3: CASSQEGVPNQPQHF
DNA: TGTGCCAGCAGCCAAGAAGGGGTGCCCAATCAGCCCCAGCATTTT

D: TRBD1
size: -
V: TRBV2
J: TRBJ1-1
CDR3: CASCRQGLTEAFF
DNA: TGTGCCAGCTGCAGACAGGGACTGACTGAAGCTTTCTTT

D: -
size: -
V: TRBV2
J: TRBJ2-2
CDR3: CASSLLGELFF
DNA: TGTGCCAGCAGTTTACTCGGGGAGCTGTTTTTT

D: TRBD1
size: -
V: TRBV4-1
J: TRBJ1-1
CDR3: CASSFRTGNTEAFF
DNA: TGCGCCAGCAGCTTTAGGACAGGGAACACTGAAGCTTTCTTT

D: TRBD2
size: -
V: TRBV29-1
J: TRBJ2-1
CDR3: CSVTGTSGSHGGQFF
DNA: TGCAGCGTTACCGGGACTAGCGGGAGCCACGGGGGGCAGTTCTTC

D: TRBD1
size: -
V: TRBV5-1
J: TRBJ1-2
CDR3: CASSLGDSTYGYTF
DNA: TGCGCCAGCAGCTTGGGGGACAGTACCTATGGCTACACCTTC